Below are 23 T cell receptor beta chains sequenced from a single sample in a study of cytomegalovirus exposure and HLA in healthy donors. The study ran its PCR with 60 Vbeta and 13 Jbeta primers. This table comes from immunoSEQ multiplex PCR, and its TCRdb copy is limited to in-frame clones, with some not included. This sample yields some 130,000 clones, of which roughly four fifths are seen a single time; over 9% belongs to the top ten. The specimen was PBMCs. The source of these receptors is a male donor in good health and CMV-seropositive.

This clone was found once. The rearrangement links TRBV11-2 to TRBJ2-7; D is ambiguous. From germline, CDR1 is SGHAT and CDR2 FQNNGV. This CDR3 has 14 amino acids. V lost 0 bases to trimming and J lost 2 bases, with 8 bases between them. The CDR3 region has the DNA TGTGCCAGCAGCTTAGATGGGCCGGCCTACGAGCAGTACTTC. Translation gives CASSLDGPAYEQYF. Full variable domain (rest looked up from reference TRBV11-2 and TRBJ2-7): EAGVAQSPRYKIIEKRQSVAFWCNPISGHATLYWYQQILGQGPKLLIQFQNNGVVDDSQLPKDRFSAERLKGVDSTLKIQPAKLEDSAVYLCASSLDGPAYEQYFGPGTRLTVT.

The gene calls are TRBV28 and TRBJ1-1; D is undetermined. CDR1 is MDHEN and CDR2 is SYDVKM in the germline V gene. This CDR3 region has 11 residues. The V end lost 5 bases, the J end lost 8 bases, and 9 bases lay between the germline ends. The CDR3: CASSTTIEAFF. CDR3 DNA sequence: TGTGCCAGCAGTACAACGATAGAAGCTTTCTTT.

V and J are TRBV28 and TRBJ1-2, with D unresolved. The CDR3 sequence is 16 residues long. With 2 bases removed from V and 8 bases from J, the gap between germline ends came to 21 bases. Germline CDR1 reads MDHEN; CDR2 reads SYDVKM. CDR3 sequence reads: CASSLGIGRRGNGYTF. The CDR3 DNA sequence: TGTGCCAGCAGTTTAGGGATTGGTAGGAGAGGGAACGGCTACACCTTC.

This chain connects TRBV7-9 to TRBJ1-1; 11 nucleotides line up with TRBD1. The germline gives CDR1 SEHNR, CDR2 FQNEAQ (reference sequence). V was clipped by 5 bases and J by 0 bases; unmatched bases: 11. The CDR3 length is 18 residues. Written as DNA, the CDR3 is TGTGCCAGCAGCCCGCGGGACAGGGGGGTAGCAATGAACACTGAAGCTTTCTTT. This codes for CASSPRDRGVAMNTEAFF.

The chain joins TRBV25-1 to TRBJ2-3, with 7 bases matching TRBD1. Germline loops: CDR1 MGHDK, CDR2 SYGVNS. J lost 1 base, V lost 2 bases, and 3 bases had no gene match. The CDR3 loop spans 15 amino acids. The DNA for the CDR3 is TGTGCCAGCAGTGAAACCGGGACAGGCACAGATACGCAGTATTTT. Translation gives CASSETGTGTDTQYF.

The chain has TRBV28 and TRBJ1-5, with D perhaps TRBD1 (5 bases). This CDR3 has 13 amino acids. Trimming removed 7 bases at V and 6 bases at J, with 13 bases between. From germline, CDR1 is MDHEN and CDR2 SYDVKM. CDR3 loop: CASTGLLSQPQHF. The CDR3, as DNA: TGTGCCAGCACGGGACTGCTTAGTCAGCCCCAGCATTTT.

CDR3 loop: CAWSNGRGQGDGYTF. The CDR3 nucleotides are TGTGCCTGGAGTAACGGTAGGGGGCAGGGAGATGGCTACACCTTC. The chain links TRBV30 to TRBJ1-2; 7 bases agree with TRBD1. The ends lost 2 bases at V and 6 bases at J; junction bases unmatched: 12. The CDR3 spans 15 residues. CDR1 GTSNPN and CDR2 SVGIG come from the germline V gene (reference sequence).

V gene TRBV21-1 combines with J gene TRBJ2-1; the table calls TRBD2, which could not be checked here. TRBV21-1 is marked as a pseudogene. The CDR3 covers 16 residues. DNA of the CDR3: TGTGCCAGCAGCTCCCACCCCGGAGCGCCCTACAATGAGCAGTTCTTC. Amino acid sequence: CASSSHPGAPYNEQFF.

This clone was counted only a few times. V usage is TRBV6-5 and J usage is TRBJ2-7, with TRBD2 identical over 11 bases. J gave up 5 bases and V 7 bases, and 7 bases lay outside the gene matches. Germline V gene lookup returns CDR1 MNHEY and CDR2 SVGAGI. CDR3 size: 14 residues. In DNA, the CDR3 is TGTGCCAGCAAAACTAGCGGGAGAGGCCACGAGCAGTACTTC. Protein sequence: CASKTSGRGHEQYF.

The chain employs TRBV25-1 and TRBJ2-7, with D possibly matching TRBD1 (6 bases). V gave up 11 bases and J gave up 2 bases, with 13 bases separating them. There are 12 residues in the CDR3. Per germline, CDR1 MGHDK and CDR2 SYGVNS. The DNA for the CDR3 is TGTGCCTCCCAGGGGCGCCCCTACGAGCAGTACTTC. Protein sequence: CASQGRPYEQYF.

The CDR3 DNA reads TGCGCCAGCACCTCGGAAGGGAGTTCCTACGAGCAGTACTTC. Translation gives CASTSEGSSYEQYF. The V gene is TRBV5-1, the J gene TRBJ2-7, with D possibly being TRBD2 (5 bases). V lost 6 bases to trimming and J lost 1 base, with 14 bases between them. Germline V gene data show CDR1 as SGHRS and CDR2 as YFSETQ. The CDR3 loop spans 14 amino acids.

For this clone: Within the sample, other DNA sequences also encode this same CDR3. The V gene is TRBV4-2, the J gene TRBJ1-2; possibly TRBD1 for D (5 bases). The CDR3 is 16 amino acids. The V and J ends lost 5 bases and 2 bases respectively, with 18 bases between them. Germline V gene lookup returns CDR1 LGHNA and CDR2 YNFKEQ. The CDR3 reads CASSLDQGGQNYGYTF. The DNA for the CDR3 is TGTGCCAGCAGCTTAGATCAGGGCGGCCAGAACTATGGCTACACCTTC.

The chain uses TRBV9 and TRBJ2-7, with D tentatively TRBD2 (6 bases). The CDR3 length is 15 residues. Between the trimmed V and J ends, which lost 0 bases and 3 bases, there was a span of 13 bases. Germline V CDR1 and CDR2: SGDLS, YYNGEE. The CDR3 reads CASSVGVAELYEQYF. The CDR3 DNA reads TGTGCCAGCAGCGTAGGGGTAGCGGAACTCTACGAGCAGTACTTC.

The chain combines TRBV5-1 with TRBJ2-7; D is undetermined. CDR3 size: 13 residues. V shed 1 base and J shed 1 base, with 6 bases lying between them. Germline CDR1 reads SGHRS; CDR2 reads YFSETQ. The CDR3 coding sequence is TGCGCCAGCAGCTTGACAGTTTCCTACGAGCAGTACTTC. It translates to CASSLTVSYEQYF.

In its sample, this clone was seen a few times. The chain carries TRBV10-3 and TRBJ2-7, with TRBD2 matching over 13 bases. CDR3 length: 14 amino acids. The ends lost 7 bases at V and 6 bases at J; junction bases unmatched: 6. The germline V gene has CDR1 ENHRY and CDR2 SYGVKD. DNA of the CDR3: TGTGCCATCATCGGACTAGCGGGAGTCGGCGAGCAGTACTTC. This encodes CAIIGLAGVGEQYF.

This sequence joins TRBV19 and TRBJ1-4, with D maybe TRBD1 (5 bases). Germline CDR1 reads LNHDA; CDR2 reads SQIVND (reference sequence). V was clipped by 4 bases and J by 3 bases, with 9 bases between them. The CDR3 is 14 amino acids. The CDR3 sequence is CASSKTGSNEKLFF. In nucleotides, the CDR3 is TGTGCCAGTAGTAAAACAGGATCTAATGAAAAACTGTTTTTT.

The rearrangement joins TRBV27 to TRBJ2-7; 9 bases map to TRBD2. With 3 bases clipped from V and 2 bases from J, the junction kept 2 bases outside the gene matches. The CDR3 has 14 residues. CDR1 and CDR2 from the germline V gene are MNHEY and SMNVEV (reference sequence). CDR3 sequence (DNA): TGTGCCAGCAGTTTCAGCGGGGGGACCTACGAGCAGTACTTC. Amino acids: CASSFSGGTYEQYF.

Turning to this clone: One junction end disagrees with the germline gene, perhaps due to a read error. The rearrangement joins TRBV7-9 to TRBJ1-4; TRBD1 aligns across 7 bases. Germline V gene lookup returns CDR1 SEHNR and CDR2 FQNEAQ (reference sequence). The CDR3 runs to 15 residues. CDR3 residues: CSSSSRQGWDEKLFF. CDR3 DNA sequence: TGTTCCAGCAGCTCGCGACAGGGCTGGGATGAAAAACTGTTTTTT.

V gene TRBV28 combines with J gene TRBJ2-5; possible D gene TRBD2, 6 bases. The CDR3 contains 14 residues. Germline values: CDR1 MDHEN, CDR2 SYDVKM. The ends were cut back, 1 base at V and 0 bases at J, with 6 bases in the middle. CDR3 DNA sequence: TGTGCCAGCAGTTTATCGGGGGACCAAGAGACCCAGTACTTC. This translates into CASSLSGDQETQYF.

The chain links TRBV4-1 to TRBJ1-2; possibly TRBD1 for D (6 bases). V was cut by 1 base and J by 8 bases, with 17 bases left in between. Germline V gene lookup returns CDR1 MGHRA and CDR2 YSYEKL. This CDR3 region has 15 residues. The CDR3 coding sequence is TGCGCCAGCAGCCAAGGTTGGTCAGGGGACGCGGGCTACACCTTC. Protein product: CASSQGWSGDAGYTF.

J is TRBJ2-1 and V is TRBV30; D not certain. V was cut by 0 bases and J by 8 bases, with 8 bases left in between. This CDR3 is 12 amino acids long. The germline gives CDR1 GTSNPN, CDR2 SVGIG (reference sequence). The CDR3 region has the DNA TGTGCCTGGAGTGTACCTATGGATGAGCAGTTCTTC. Its translation is CAWSVPMDEQFF.

This rearrangement joins TRBV5-7 to TRBJ2-1; 7 nucleotides align to TRBD2. TRBV5-7 is an open reading frame, and its role is uncertain. V lost 0 bases, J lost 5 bases, and 11 bases stayed unmatched. This CDR3 has 17 residues. The CDR3 bases are TGTGCCAGCAGCTTGGCTTTAGCGGGCCCGGCCGACAATGAGCAGTTCTTC. This sequence encodes CASSLALAGPADNEQFF.

The V call is TRBV7-9, the J call TRBJ2-7; 13 bases map to TRBD2. CDR1 is SEHNR, CDR2 FQNEAQ, per germline (reference sequence). J was trimmed by 2 bases and V by 5 bases; bases with no gene match: 9. The CDR3 sequence is 17 residues long. The CDR3 protein is CASSQRTSGSSTYEQYF. CDR3 nucleotide sequence: TGTGCCAGCAGCCAGCGGACTAGCGGGAGTAGTACCTACGAGCAGTACTTC.